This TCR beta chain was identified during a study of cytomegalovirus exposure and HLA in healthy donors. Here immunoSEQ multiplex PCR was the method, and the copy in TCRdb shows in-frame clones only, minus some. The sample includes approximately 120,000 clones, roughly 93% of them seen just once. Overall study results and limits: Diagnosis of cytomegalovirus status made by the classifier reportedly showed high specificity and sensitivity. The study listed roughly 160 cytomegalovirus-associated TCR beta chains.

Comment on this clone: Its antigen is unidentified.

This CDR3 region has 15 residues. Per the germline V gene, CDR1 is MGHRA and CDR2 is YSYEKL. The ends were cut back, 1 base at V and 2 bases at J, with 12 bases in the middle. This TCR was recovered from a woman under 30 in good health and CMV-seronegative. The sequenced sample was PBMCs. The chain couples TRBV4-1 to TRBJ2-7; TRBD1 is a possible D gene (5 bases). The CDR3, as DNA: TGCGCCAGCAGCCAAGGACAACAGGCCCCCTACGAGCAGTACTTC. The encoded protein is CASSQGQQAPYEQYF.